This TCR beta chain was captured in a study of cytomegalovirus exposure and HLA in healthy donors. Points from the study as a whole: An assumption of roughly uniform sequencing depth across donors underlay the presence/absence analyses.

This clone has just one count. Antigen unknown. The CDR3 consists of 15 residues. V lost 8 bases and J lost 4; bases outside the gene matches: 10. Germline V gene lookup returns CDR1 MNHNY and CDR2 SVGAGI (reference sequence). The PCR had 60 Vbeta and 13 Jbeta primers. TCRdb's table, derived via immunoSEQ multiplex PCR, lists solely in-frame clones and lacks some. The repertoire holds nearly 200,000 clones, 82% seen once, with around 6% in the top ten. The chain recombines TRBV6-6 with TRBJ2-3; 9 positions match TRBD2. Material: PBMCs. This receptor was obtained from a woman aged 45-65 years in good health and CMV-seropositive. The CDR3 DNA reads as TGTGCCAGCCGTTTGGGAGCGGGGGGATCAGATACGCAGTATTTT. Translation: CASRLGAGGSDTQYF.